This entry is about one TCR beta chain. The clone's antigen remains unknown. Qualities for individual bases were not recorded, and no much larger clone is one base off. Participants in the prospective study were aged roughly 18 to 100 years, lived in 20 to 25 United States geographic areas, and enrolled through a virtual design. In the prospective study, participants were assigned to cohorts based on the clinical history participants reported in a screening survey and a study questionnaire. ImmuneRACE Cohort 3 recovered participants were defined by two consecutive negative NP/OP PCR tests, healthcare professional clearance, or symptom resolution. Mobile phlebotomists in the prospective study collected whole blood, serum and a nasopharyngeal or oropharyngeal swab from every participant. Over an approximately 2-month period, participants in the prospective study had the option of providing additional blood draws and questionnaires. Blood samples from the prospective study were shipped frozen or at room temperature prior to DNA extraction.

Per the germline V gene, MNHNS is the CDR1 and SASEGT is the CDR2. V sheds 2 bases and J sheds 7 bases, leaving 4 bases between their ends. CDR3 length: 11 amino acids, cysteine to phenylalanine. Only the CDR3 portion is preserved as DNA: 33 bases, with reading frame beginning at the first base. TCRbeta CDR3 regions were amplified from genomic DNA by means of the immunoSEQ Assay, a bias-controlled multiplex PCR. Processing in the source paper ran as follows. The number of nucleated cells in each sample was estimated by amplification of reference gene primers within the assay. To quantify the absolute abundance of each unique TCRbeta CDR3 rearrangement, sequence reads were collapsed and filtered. Productive Simpson clonality was computed per sample as the square root of Simpson's diversity index over productive rearrangements. Held by TCRdb, this immuneACCESS table contains in-frame sequences only and omits some clones. Under half of the omission traces to an unresolved V gene where checked; the cause of the rest is unknown. Clone size and the V and J calls come from that table; the DNA yielded D and trimming. This sample holds a few hundred thousand clones; 80% to 90% were observed only once. The top ten constitute about 10% of the sample.

This sample was included in a study of blood T cell repertoires in COVID-19 (dated by TCRdb to 2020 to 2021). For the study in its entirety: Samples from collaborators originated in the United States, Italy and Spain and spanned both the acute and convalescent phases of COVID-19. The prospective study material was composed of cDNA or gDNA derived from T cells, B-cell-depleted T cells, or PBMCs. The dataset comprised deeply sampled blood TCRbeta repertoires from subjects exposed to, actively infected with, or recovered from COVID-19. The repertoires were made available in a free public database intended to serve as a resource for research on the immune response to SARS-CoV-2. The samples were drawn from two sources: the first 160 participants of the ongoing ImmuneRACE study, and about 1,300 subjects contributed by 6 global collaborators. Nearly every sample came with metadata listing a de-identified subject ID, COVID-19 status, age in years and sex. Where available, HLA class I and class II types were taken from metadata supplied by the sample provider and were not determined by assay-based typing.

Summary of the overall study and its limitations: The amount of clinical and demographic metadata varied by source and participant and was provided uncurated.

The TCR comes from a woman younger than 35 who had recovered from COVID-19. The receptor chain draws on TRBV6-1 and TRBJ2-3; the D gene cannot be resolved reliably. The sample comprised PBMCs or T cells enriched from blood (not recorded which). The CDR3 has the sequence CASSELNTQYF. The DNA sequence reads TGTGCCAGCAGTGAACTAAATACGCAGTATTTT.